These 21 T cell receptor beta chains were sequenced from one sample in a study of technical replicates of blood from a few donors. TCRdb's copy holds only in-frame clones and misses some; the assay was immunoSEQ multiplex PCR. The sample lists tens of thousands of clones, over 80% occurring once. Specimen: T cells isolated from PBMCs. The receptors shown here come from a human donor in good health.

V usage is TRBV6-5 and J usage is TRBJ1-1; a possible D gene is TRBD1 (5 bases). This CDR3 has 13 residues. Between the trimmed V and J ends, which lost 0 bases and 7 bases, there was a span of 9 bases. CDR1 is MNHEY, CDR2 SVGAGI, per germline. DNA for the CDR3: TGTGCCAGCAGTTACTCAAGGGGCTTTGAAGCTTTCTTT. Amino acids: CASSYSRGFEAFF.

The V gene is TRBV28, the J gene TRBJ2-3, with D possibly being TRBD2 (5 bases). Per the germline V gene, CDR1 is MDHEN and CDR2 is SYDVKM. The V end lost 3 bases, the J end lost 1 base, and 5 bases lay between the germline ends. This CDR3 comprises 13 residues. The CDR3: CASSFSGTDTQYF. CDR3 DNA: TGTGCCAGCAGTTTTAGCGGCACAGATACGCAGTATTTT.

This chain links TRBV7-3 with TRBJ2-3; 14 bases align to TRBD2. The CDR3 covers 16 residues. Losses at the gene ends were 5 bases for V and 4 bases for J; bases not matched to a gene: 5. The V gene's germline CDR1 is SGHTA and CDR2 FQGTGA. CDR3 in amino acids: CASSPGLAGVPDTQYF. The CDR3 DNA is TGTGCCAGCAGCCCGGGACTAGCGGGGGTCCCAGATACGCAGTATTTT.

This chain uses TRBV10-2 with TRBJ1-1, with a weak D call TRBD1 (6 bases). V lost 6 bases and J lost 4, with 12 bases in between. The CDR3 contains 13 residues. CDR1 and CDR2 from the germline V gene are WSHSY and SAAADI. In DNA, the CDR3 is TGCGCCAGCAGCCCACAGGGTCCCACTGAAGCTTTCTTT. Its translation is CASSPQGPTEAFF.

This clone was found once. The V gene is TRBV25-1, the J gene TRBJ1-6; D might be TRBD1 (6 bases). Germline CDR1 and CDR2: MGHDK and SYGVNS. There are 14 residues in the CDR3. The V end was cut by 5 bases, the J end by 10 bases, with 15 bases between. CDR3 DNA: TGTGCCAGCAGTAGACAGACAGGAGAATCACCCCTCCACTTT. Protein sequence: CASSRQTGESPLHF.

This chain joins TRBV5-1 and TRBJ1-1; D possibly corresponds to TRBD1 (5 bases). The V and J ends lost 0 bases and 6 bases respectively, with 24 bases between them. The CDR3 covers 18 residues. Germline V CDR1 and CDR2: SGHRS, YFSETQ. The CDR3 here is CASSLGLRQIEQYPEAFF. The CDR3 region has the DNA TGCGCCAGCAGCTTGGGTTTGCGACAGATAGAACAGTACCCTGAAGCTTTCTTT.

The CDR3 DNA reads TGTGCCAGCAGCTTAGACAGGGGCGGATACTATGGCTACACCTTC. Protein product: CASSLDRGGYYGYTF. The chain recombines TRBV11-2 with TRBJ1-2; D is perhaps TRBD1 (6 bases). There are 15 residues in the CDR3. Trimming removed 0 bases at V and 3 bases at J, with 11 bases between. The germline V gene encodes CDR1 SGHAT and CDR2 FQNNGV. Based on the CDR3 plus reference TRBV11-2 and TRBJ1-2, the full variable domain is EAGVAQSPRYKIIEKRQSVAFWCNPISGHATLYWYQQILGQGPKLLIQFQNNGVVDDSQLPKDRFSAERLKGVDSTLKIQPAKLEDSAVYLCASSLDRGGYYGYTFGSGTRLTVV.

The V call is TRBV10-2, the J call TRBJ1-2; D is unresolved. With 4 bases removed from V and 2 bases from J, the gap between germline ends came to 11 bases. Germline V lookup: CDR1 WSHSY, CDR2 SAAADI. The CDR3 runs to 14 residues. CDR3 region: CASSVEGGNYGYTF. CDR3 bases: TGCGCCAGCAGTGTAGAGGGCGGAAACTATGGCTACACCTTC.

The chain employs TRBV13 and TRBJ1-2; TRBD1 matches 7 bases. This CDR3 comprises 16 residues. The germline V gene encodes CDR1 PRHDT and CDR2 FYEKMQ (reference sequence). V lost 2 bases and J lost 2; bases outside the gene matches: 8. The DNA of the CDR3 is TGTGCCAGCAGCTTAAGGGGGCCAGGCGAGAACTATGGCTACACCTTC. Protein sequence: CASSLRGPGENYGYTF.

The rearrangement links TRBV5-4 to TRBJ1-1, with 9 bases identical to TRBD1. The CDR3 runs to 18 residues. Germline V gene data show CDR1 as SGHNT and CDR2 as YYREEE (reference sequence). Losses at the gene ends were 1 base for V and 5 bases for J; bases not matched to a gene: 15. This CDR3 reads CASSLSGTGYTRRTEAFF. The CDR3 region has the DNA TGTGCCAGCAGCTTGTCGGGGACAGGGTACACTCGGAGGACTGAAGCTTTCTTT.

This sequence joins TRBV4-1 and TRBJ2-2; 8 bases line up with TRBD2. There are 16 residues in the CDR3. Germline CDR1 is MGHRA and CDR2 is YSYEKL. The ends lost 6 bases at V and 4 bases at J; junction bases unmatched: 10. In nucleotides, the CDR3 is TGCGCCAGCAGACCATCGGGACTAGTTAGCACCGGGGAGCTGTTTTTT. Its protein product is CASRPSGLVSTGELFF.

The V call is TRBV5-1, the J call TRBJ2-3; D remains ambiguous. V dropped 2 bases and J dropped 1 base, with 5 bases sitting between them. CDR1 is SGHRS, CDR2 YFSETQ, per germline. This CDR3 has 13 residues. CDR3 nucleotide sequence: TGCGCCAGCAGCTTAACAGGCACAGATACGCAGTATTTT. Amino acid sequence: CASSLTGTDTQYF.

This chain joins TRBV5-1 and TRBJ2-7; D gene ambiguous. Looked up from germline, CDR1 is SGHRS and CDR2 is YFSETQ. This CDR3 has 11 amino acids. Trimming took 9 bases from V and 0 from J, leaving 7 bases between them. CDR3 sequence reads: CATSSSYEQYF. For the CDR3, the DNA is TGCGCCACCTCGAGCTCCTACGAGCAGTACTTC. The full variable domain, in which reference TRBV5-1 and TRBJ2-7 provide the parts outside the CDR3, is KAGVTQTPRYLIKTRGQQVTLSCSPISGHRSVSWYQQTPGQGLQFLFEYFSETQRNKGNFPGRFSGRQFSNSRSEMNVSTLELGDSALYLCATSSSYEQYFGPGTRLTVT.

The rearrangement links TRBV6-1 to TRBJ2-3; TRBD2 agrees at 7 bases. V shed 8 bases, J shed 0 bases, and the junction held 8 bases outside the gene matches. This CDR3 has 15 amino acids. The germline V gene has CDR1 MNHNS and CDR2 SASEGT. The CDR3 is CASSTTSESTDTQYF. In DNA, the CDR3 is TGTGCCAGCTCTACCACTAGCGAGAGCACAGATACGCAGTATTTT.

V is TRBV5-4 and J is TRBJ2-5, with D tentatively TRBD1 (5 bases). The CDR3 sequence is 12 residues long. The germline CDR1 and CDR2 sequences are SGHNT and YYREEE (reference sequence). V was clipped by 7 bases and J by 5 bases, with 12 bases between them. In DNA form, the CDR3 reads TGTGCCAGCGAGCTAAAGGGGGAGACCCAGTACTTC. Its translation is CASELKGETQYF.

This clone was observed a handful of times. This chain joins TRBV30 and TRBJ1-5; D gene uncertain. Germline values: CDR1 GTSNPN, CDR2 SVGIG (reference sequence). V was clipped by 0 bases and J by 5 bases, with 8 bases between them. There are 13 residues in the CDR3. CDR3 DNA sequence: TGTGCCTGGAGTGTGGCGGATGATCAGCCCCAGCATTTT. Protein: CAWSVADDQPQHF.

The chain carries TRBV6-1 and TRBJ2-5, with 8 bases lining up with TRBD1. V lost 6 bases, J lost 5 bases, and 8 bases stayed unmatched. The CDR3 spans 14 residues. The V gene's germline CDR1 is MNHNS and CDR2 SASEGT. Here the CDR3 reads CASSADRVRETQYF. CDR3 nucleotide sequence: TGTGCCAGCAGCGCGGACAGGGTGAGGGAGACCCAGTACTTC.

V and J are TRBV28 and TRBJ2-4, with D possibly being TRBD2 (5 bases). V was clipped by 4 bases and J by 0 bases, with 16 bases between them. The CDR3 has 17 amino acids. Germline assignment: CDR1 MDHEN and CDR2 SYDVKM. The CDR3 coding sequence is TGTGCCAGCAGTTCGGGGTCGGTTTCTTTAGCCAAAAACATTCAGTACTTC. The encoded protein is CASSSGSVSLAKNIQYF.

This rearrangement joins TRBV5-4 to TRBJ1-1; TRBD1 agrees at 10 bases. CDR1 is SGHNT, CDR2 YYREEE, per germline (reference sequence). This CDR3 is built from 17 residues. Trimming removed 0 bases from V and 8 bases from J; junction bases left unmatched: 13. In nucleotides, the CDR3 is TGTGCCAGCAGCTTGGGTGGAGACAGGGGGCGGGGTAGAGAAGCTTTCTTT. This codes for CASSLGGDRGRGREAFF.

This sequence joins TRBV10-3 and TRBJ2-1; the D gene is possibly TRBD1 (5 bases). This CDR3 is 16 amino acids long. The V gene's germline CDR1 is ENHRY and CDR2 SYGVKD. V dropped 2 bases and J dropped 9 bases, with 20 bases sitting between them. The CDR3 DNA is TGTGCCATCAGTGAGGGGCCCCGTGCGACAGTTCTTGAGCAGTTCTTC. Residues: CAISEGPRATVLEQFF.

This chain links TRBV14 with TRBJ1-1; D ambiguous. The CDR3 runs to 12 residues. V gave up 0 bases and J gave up 6 bases, with 5 bases separating them. The V gene's germline CDR1 is SGHDN and CDR2 FVKESK. CDR3 in amino acids: CASSQDFAEAFF. Written as DNA, the CDR3 is TGTGCCAGCAGCCAAGATTTCGCTGAAGCTTTCTTT.